The 20 T cell receptor beta chains in this list originate from one sample, sequenced in a study of lymphopenia after photon versus proton radiotherapy. Libraries were prepared by immunoSEQ multiplex PCR; TCRdb keeps only in-frame clonotypes and omits some of them. The table lists approximately 21,000 clones, less than 85% of them singletons. Sequences were derived from peripheral blood, sampled from a patient treated with photon-based radiotherapy. These receptors were collected from a man aged 55 to 69 with pancreatic cancer.

This clone has a handful of counts. The rearrangement joins TRBV9 to TRBJ2-7; D is possibly TRBD1 (6 bases). This CDR3 is 15 amino acids long. Germline CDR1 SGDLS, CDR2 YYNGEE. Trimming took 0 bases from V and 2 from J, leaving 12 bases between them. This CDR3 reads CASSVEDSPTYEQYF. The CDR3 DNA is TGTGCCAGCAGCGTAGAGGACAGCCCCACCTACGAGCAGTACTTC.

In its sample, this clone ranks as medium-sized (0.01 to 0.1%). J is TRBJ1-1 and V is TRBV6-5; no clear D gene. Per the germline V gene, CDR1 is MNHEY and CDR2 is SVGAGI. This CDR3 is built from 13 residues. Trimming removed 6 bases from V and 3 bases from J, with 11 bases in between. The CDR3 region has the DNA TGTGCCAGCAGAACCGGACCATACACTGAAGCTTTCTTT. Amino acids: CASRTGPYTEAFF.

The chain links TRBV10-3 to TRBJ2-5; TRBD2 matches at 8 bases. Germline values: CDR1 ENHRY, CDR2 SYGVKD. The CDR3 loop spans 12 amino acids. With V trimmed by 6 bases and J by 4 bases, 1 base remained unmatched. The CDR3 region has the DNA TGTGCCATCAGCGGGAGGGCAGAGACCCAGTACTTC. Its protein product is CAISGRAETQYF.

This clone has just one count. In DNA form, the CDR3 reads TGTGCCAGCTCAACAAACACTGAAGCTTTCTTT. Its protein is CASSTNTEAFF. The rearrangement joins TRBV18 to TRBJ1-1; D uncertain. The germline V gene has CDR1 KGHSH and CDR2 LQKENI. The CDR3 is 11 residues long. V lost 5 bases to trimming and J lost 2 bases, with 3 bases between them.

The rearrangement uses TRBV5-1 and TRBJ2-3, with D possibly being TRBD1 (7 bases). V was shortened by 4 bases and J by 2 bases, with 14 bases between the two germline ends. CDR3 length equals 15 residues. Germline CDR1 and CDR2: SGHRS and YFSETQ. The CDR3 DNA sequence: TGCGCCAGCAGCCCGGGGGACAGTTACACAGATACGCAGTATTTT. As protein: CASSPGDSYTDTQYF.

The chain has TRBV5-1 and TRBJ1-2; D call uncertain. Germline V CDR1 and CDR2: SGHRS, YFSETQ. The CDR3 spans 14 residues. V gave up 0 bases and J gave up 6 bases, with 12 bases separating them. The CDR3 nucleotides read TGCGCCAGCAGCTTGGGATACCTGTCCGATGGCTACACCTTC. Translating it yields CASSLGYLSDGYTF.

Worth noting for this clone: At one end, the junction sequence differs from germline, possibly due to a read error. The chain has TRBV6-6 and TRBJ2-5; the D is unclear. Germline V gene lookup returns CDR1 MNHNY and CDR2 SVGAGI (reference sequence). The CDR3 runs to 11 residues. DNA for the CDR3: TGTGCCAGCAGTTACGCAGAGCCCCAGTACTTC. Translation: CASSYAEPQYF.

This clone has a handful of counts. The rearrangement joins TRBV11-2 to TRBJ2-5; unclear D gene. Per germline, CDR1 SGHAT and CDR2 FQNNGV. CDR3 size: 17 residues. Trimming cost V 5 bases and J 1 base, with 20 bases left between them. This chain's CDR3 is CASSGRRVPRFQETQYF. CDR3 DNA: TGTGCCAGCAGCGGAAGAAGGGTTCCTAGGTTCCAAGAGACCCAGTACTTC. Combining the CDR3 with reference TRBV11-2 and TRBJ2-5 gives the whole variable domain EAGVAQSPRYKIIEKRQSVAFWCNPISGHATLYWYQQILGQGPKLLIQFQNNGVVDDSQLPKDRFSAERLKGVDSTLKIQPAKLEDSAVYLCASSGRRVPRFQETQYFGPGTRLLVL.

V and J are TRBV2 and TRBJ2-5, with 10 bases identical to TRBD2. Per the germline V gene, CDR1 is SNHLY and CDR2 is FYNNEI. This CDR3 contains 15 residues. The junction had 9 bases not matched to a gene; V was cut back by 6 bases and J by 5 bases. The CDR3 DNA reads TGTGCCAGCAGAGAGCGGGGGGGCTTTACGGAGACCCAGTACTTC. As protein: CASRERGGFTETQYF.

The V call is TRBV29-1, the J call TRBJ2-2, with D unresolved. The CDR3 length is 14 residues. V was shortened by 4 bases and J by 0 bases, with 9 bases between the two germline ends. Germline V gene sequence: CDR1 SQVTM, CDR2 ANQGSEA. CDR3 in amino acids: CSVAIATNTGELFF. Written as DNA, the CDR3 is TGCAGCGTTGCGATAGCAACGAACACCGGGGAGCTGTTTTTT.

Remarks on this clone: One end of the junction fails to match germline, which may point to a read error. The chain uses TRBV5-1 and TRBJ2-4; D is possibly TRBD2 (6 bases). Germline assignment: CDR1 SGHRS and CDR2 YFSETQ. CDR3 length: 8 amino acids. DNA of the CDR3: TGCGCCAGGACGACCGGGGGCTTC. Encoded protein: CARTTGGF.

On this clone: Other DNA sequences in the same sample also yield this CDR3. The V and J genes are TRBV5-5 and TRBJ2-5; 8 positions match TRBD1. This CDR3 has 14 amino acids. V gave up 0 bases and J gave up 4 bases; unmatched junction bases: 2. Germline V gene lookup returns CDR1 SGHKS and CDR2 YYEKEE (reference sequence). The CDR3 here is CASSLGQGIETQYF. CDR3 DNA sequence: TGTGCCAGCAGCTTGGGACAGGGGATAGAGACCCAGTACTTC.

This chain connects TRBV6-4 to TRBJ2-1; D possibly matches TRBD1 or TRBD2 (5 bases each). Germline-derived CDR1 and CDR2 are MRHNA and SNTAGT. With 5 bases removed from V and 4 bases from J, the gap between germline ends came to 15 bases. The CDR3 is made up of 15 amino acids. Written as DNA, the CDR3 is TGTGCCAGCAGTCCGGGACCGATAGATTACAATGAGCAGTTCTTC. Its protein is CASSPGPIDYNEQFF.

The genes are TRBV4-1 and TRBJ1-2; no clear D. Germline V gene sequence: CDR1 MGHRA, CDR2 YSYEKL. V gave up 0 bases and J gave up 8 bases, with 4 bases separating them. The CDR3 is 11 residues long. The CDR3 sequence is CASSQEGGYTF. The CDR3 DNA reads as TGCGCCAGCAGCCAAGAGGGGGGCTACACCTTC.

V and J are TRBV30 and TRBJ1-3; no clear D gene. This CDR3 contains 12 residues. Per germline, CDR1 GTSNPN and CDR2 SVGIG (reference sequence). V lost 7 bases and J lost 3, with 10 bases in between. The CDR3 here is CAFADRGNTIYF. In nucleotides, the CDR3 is TGTGCCTTCGCAGACCGTGGAAACACCATATATTTT.

A single count supports this clone. V gene TRBV6-6 combines with J gene TRBJ2-3, with TRBD2 identical over 7 bases. The CDR3 sequence is 15 residues long. In germline, CDR1 is MNHNY, CDR2 SVGAGI (reference sequence). V dropped 1 base and J dropped 1; count of bases not matched to a gene: 2. Here the CDR3 DNA reads TGTGCCAGCAGTTACTTGGGGGGGGGCACAGATACGCAGTATTTT. It codes for CASSYLGGGTDTQYF.

DNA of the CDR3: TGTGCCAGCAGCGAAACAGAACTCTTCTACAATGAGCAGTTCTTC. Protein product: CASSETELFYNEQFF. The V and J genes are TRBV21-1 and TRBJ2-1; the table's D gene call, TRBD1, was not cross checked with the DNA. TRBV21-1 represents a pseudogene. This CDR3 contains 15 residues.

In DNA form, the CDR3 reads TGTGCCAGCTCACGGACCCCACTAGCTGAGGGCACAGATACGCAGTATTTT. Translating it yields CASSRTPLAEGTDTQYF. This chain uses TRBV18 with TRBJ2-3; TRBD2 might be the D (6 bases). The CDR3 totals 17 residues. Trimming shortened V by 4 bases and J by 1 base, and 18 bases separated the two germline ends. The V gene's germline CDR1 is KGHSH and CDR2 LQKENI. Combining the CDR3 with reference TRBV18 and TRBJ2-3 gives the whole variable domain NAGVMQNPRHLVRRRGQEARLRCSPMKGHSHVYWYRQLPEEGLKFMVYLQKENIIDESGMPKERFSAEFPKEGPSILRIQQVVRGDSAAYFCASSRTPLAEGTDTQYFGPGTRLTVL.

This chain uses TRBV27 with TRBJ1-5; no firm D call. The V and J ends lost 4 bases and 0 bases respectively, with 13 bases between them. The CDR3 is 16 amino acids. Per germline, CDR1 MNHEY and CDR2 SMNVEV (reference sequence). The DNA for the CDR3 is TGTGCCAGCAGTTCGGGTCACATTTATAGCAATCAGCCCCAGCATTTT. It yields the protein CASSSGHIYSNQPQHF.

This sequence joins TRBV2 and TRBJ1-5; a possible D gene is TRBD1 (5 bases). CDR1 and CDR2 from the germline V gene are SNHLY and FYNNEI. V was trimmed by 7 bases and J by 7 bases, leaving 14 bases between them. CDR3 length: 13 amino acids. The CDR3 here is CASISGFGQPQHF. In DNA form, the CDR3 reads TGTGCCAGCATATCAGGGTTTGGGCAGCCCCAGCATTTT.